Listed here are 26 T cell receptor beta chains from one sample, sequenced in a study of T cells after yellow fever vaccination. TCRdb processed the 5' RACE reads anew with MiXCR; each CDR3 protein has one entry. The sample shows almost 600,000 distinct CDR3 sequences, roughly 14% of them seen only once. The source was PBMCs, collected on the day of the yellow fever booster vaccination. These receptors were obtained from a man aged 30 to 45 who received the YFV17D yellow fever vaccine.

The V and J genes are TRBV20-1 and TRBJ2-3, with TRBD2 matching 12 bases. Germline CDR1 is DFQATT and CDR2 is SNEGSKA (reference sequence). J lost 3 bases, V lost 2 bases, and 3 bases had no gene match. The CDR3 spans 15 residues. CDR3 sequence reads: CSARLTSGGTDTQYF. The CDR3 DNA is TGCAGTGCTAGACTGACTAGCGGGGGAACAGATACGCAGTATTTT.

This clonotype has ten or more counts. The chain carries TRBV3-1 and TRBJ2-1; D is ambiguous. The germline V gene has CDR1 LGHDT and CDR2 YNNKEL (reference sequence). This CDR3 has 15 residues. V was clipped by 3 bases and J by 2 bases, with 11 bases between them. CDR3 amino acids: CASSQSENPYNEQFF. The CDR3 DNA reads TGTGCCAGCAGCCAGTCAGAGAACCCCTACAATGAGCAGTTCTTC.

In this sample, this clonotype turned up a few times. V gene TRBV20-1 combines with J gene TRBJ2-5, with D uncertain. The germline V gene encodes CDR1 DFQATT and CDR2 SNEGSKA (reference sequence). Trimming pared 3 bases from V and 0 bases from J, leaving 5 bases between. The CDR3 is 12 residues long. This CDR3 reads CSASEYQETQYF. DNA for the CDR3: TGCAGTGCTAGCGAGTACCAAGAGACCCAGTACTTC.

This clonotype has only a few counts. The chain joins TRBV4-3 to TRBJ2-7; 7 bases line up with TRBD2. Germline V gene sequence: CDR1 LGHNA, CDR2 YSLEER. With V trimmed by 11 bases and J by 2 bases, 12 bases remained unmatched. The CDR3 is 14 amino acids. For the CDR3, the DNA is TGCGCCCAACGGCGGGAGTTGACCGCCTACGAGCAGTACTTC. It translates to CAQRRELTAYEQYF.

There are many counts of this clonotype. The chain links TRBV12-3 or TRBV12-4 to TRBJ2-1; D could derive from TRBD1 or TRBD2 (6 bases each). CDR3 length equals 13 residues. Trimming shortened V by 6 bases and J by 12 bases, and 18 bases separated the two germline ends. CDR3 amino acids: CASRPTPGARQFF. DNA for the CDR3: TGTGCCAGCAGACCTACCCCGGGGGCGAGGCAGTTCTTC.

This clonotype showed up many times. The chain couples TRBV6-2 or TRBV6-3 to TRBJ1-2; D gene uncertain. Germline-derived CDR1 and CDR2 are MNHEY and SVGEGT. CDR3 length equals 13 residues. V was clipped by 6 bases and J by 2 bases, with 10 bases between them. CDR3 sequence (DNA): TGTGCCAGCAGCCGGACGGGGAACTATGGCTACACCTTC. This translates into CASSRTGNYGYTF.

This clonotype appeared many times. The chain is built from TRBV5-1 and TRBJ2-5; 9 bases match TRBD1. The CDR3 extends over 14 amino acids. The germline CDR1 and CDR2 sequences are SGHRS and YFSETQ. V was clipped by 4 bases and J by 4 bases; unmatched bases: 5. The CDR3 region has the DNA TGCGCCAGCAGCCCCGGGACAGGGCGAGAGACCCAGTACTTC. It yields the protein CASSPGTGRETQYF.

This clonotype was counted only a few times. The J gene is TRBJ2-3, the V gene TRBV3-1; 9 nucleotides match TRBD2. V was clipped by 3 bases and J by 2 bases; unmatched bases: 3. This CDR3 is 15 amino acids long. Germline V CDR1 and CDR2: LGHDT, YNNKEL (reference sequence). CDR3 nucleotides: TGTGCCAGCAGCCATCTAGCGGGATCCACAGATACGCAGTATTTT. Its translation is CASSHLAGSTDTQYF.

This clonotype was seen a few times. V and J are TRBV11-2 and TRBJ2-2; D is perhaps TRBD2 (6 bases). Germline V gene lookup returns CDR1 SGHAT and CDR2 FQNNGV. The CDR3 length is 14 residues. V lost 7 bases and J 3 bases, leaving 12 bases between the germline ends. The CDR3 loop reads CASKLSGYTGELFF. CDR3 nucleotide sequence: TGTGCCAGCAAACTTAGCGGATACACCGGGGAGCTGTTTTTT.

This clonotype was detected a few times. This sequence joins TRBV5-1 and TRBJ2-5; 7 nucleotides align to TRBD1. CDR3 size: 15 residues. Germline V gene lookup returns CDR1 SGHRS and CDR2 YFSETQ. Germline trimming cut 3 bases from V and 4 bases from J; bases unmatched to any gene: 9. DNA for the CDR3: TGCGCCAGCAGCTCCTTACAGGGGCTGCGAGAGACCCAGTACTTC. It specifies CASSSLQGLRETQYF.

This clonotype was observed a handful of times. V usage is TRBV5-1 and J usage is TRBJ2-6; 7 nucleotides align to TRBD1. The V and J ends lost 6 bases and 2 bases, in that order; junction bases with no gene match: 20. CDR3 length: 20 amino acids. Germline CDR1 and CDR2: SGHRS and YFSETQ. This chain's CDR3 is CASTKVADRLGPPGANVLTF. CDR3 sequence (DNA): TGCGCCAGCACAAAAGTCGCGGACAGGCTCGGTCCCCCTGGGGCCAACGTCCTGACTTTC.

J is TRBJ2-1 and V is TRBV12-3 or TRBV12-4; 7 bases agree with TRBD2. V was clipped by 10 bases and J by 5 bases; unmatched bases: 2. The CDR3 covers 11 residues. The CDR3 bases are TGTGCCACTGGGAGGGACAATGAGCAGTTCTTC. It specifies CATGRDNEQFF.

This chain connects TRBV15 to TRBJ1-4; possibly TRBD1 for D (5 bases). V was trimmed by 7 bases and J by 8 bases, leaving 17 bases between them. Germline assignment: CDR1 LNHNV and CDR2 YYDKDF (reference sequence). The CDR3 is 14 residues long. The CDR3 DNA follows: TGTGCCACCACTAAAAGTGGGGCAAAGGAAAAACTGTTTTTT. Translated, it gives CATTKSGAKEKLFF.

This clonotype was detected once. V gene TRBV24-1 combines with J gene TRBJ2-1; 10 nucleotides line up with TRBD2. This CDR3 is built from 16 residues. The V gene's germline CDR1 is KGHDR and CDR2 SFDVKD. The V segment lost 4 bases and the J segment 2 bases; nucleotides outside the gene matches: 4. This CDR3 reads CATSETLAGAYNEQFF. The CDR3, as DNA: TGTGCCACCAGTGAGACCCTAGCGGGAGCCTACAATGAGCAGTTCTTC.

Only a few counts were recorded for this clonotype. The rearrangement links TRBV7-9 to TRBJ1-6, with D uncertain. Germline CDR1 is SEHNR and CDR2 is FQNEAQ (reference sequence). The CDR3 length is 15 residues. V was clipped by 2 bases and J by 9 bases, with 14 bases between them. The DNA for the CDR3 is TGTGCCAGCAGCTTACTGAGCACTGGGAGTTCACCCCTCCACTTT. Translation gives CASSLLSTGSSPLHF.

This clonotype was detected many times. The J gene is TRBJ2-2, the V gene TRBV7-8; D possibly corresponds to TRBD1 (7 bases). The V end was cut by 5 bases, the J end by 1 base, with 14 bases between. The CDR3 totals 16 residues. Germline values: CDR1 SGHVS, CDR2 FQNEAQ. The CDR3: CASSARQGGNTGELFF. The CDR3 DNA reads TGTGCCAGCAGCGCTCGACAGGGAGGGAACACCGGGGAGCTGTTTTTT.

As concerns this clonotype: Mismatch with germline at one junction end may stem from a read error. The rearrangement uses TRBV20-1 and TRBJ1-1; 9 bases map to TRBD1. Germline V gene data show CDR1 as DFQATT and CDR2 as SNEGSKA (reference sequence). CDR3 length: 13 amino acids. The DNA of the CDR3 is TGCAGTACTAGTTCACAGGGGGCAACTGAAGCTTTCTTT. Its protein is CSTSSQGATEAFF.

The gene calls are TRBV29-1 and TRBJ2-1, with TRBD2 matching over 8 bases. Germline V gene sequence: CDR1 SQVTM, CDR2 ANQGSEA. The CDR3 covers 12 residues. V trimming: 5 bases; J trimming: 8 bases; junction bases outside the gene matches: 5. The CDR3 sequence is CSVPGGSYEQFF. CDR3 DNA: TGCAGCGTTCCGGGAGGGTCGTATGAGCAGTTCTTC.

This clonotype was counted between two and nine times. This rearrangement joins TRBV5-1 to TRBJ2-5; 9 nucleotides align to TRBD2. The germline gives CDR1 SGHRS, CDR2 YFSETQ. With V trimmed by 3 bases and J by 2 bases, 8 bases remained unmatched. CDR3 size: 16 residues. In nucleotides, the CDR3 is TGCGCCAGCAGCTCCGCGGGAGGGGGGGTGCAAGAGACCCAGTACTTC. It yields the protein CASSSAGGGVQETQYF.

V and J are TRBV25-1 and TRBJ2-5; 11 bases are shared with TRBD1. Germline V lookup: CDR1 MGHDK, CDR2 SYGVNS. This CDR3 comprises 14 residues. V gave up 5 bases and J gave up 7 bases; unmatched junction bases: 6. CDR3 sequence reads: CASSSPGTGGTQYF. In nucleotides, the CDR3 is TGTGCCAGCAGTAGCCCAGGGACAGGGGGGACCCAGTACTTC.

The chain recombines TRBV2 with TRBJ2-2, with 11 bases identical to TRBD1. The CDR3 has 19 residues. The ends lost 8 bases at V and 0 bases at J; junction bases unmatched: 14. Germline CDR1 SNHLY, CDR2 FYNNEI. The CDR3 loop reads CASQSVRTGGFSNTGELFF. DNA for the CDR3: TGTGCCAGCCAGAGCGTCCGGACAGGGGGCTTCTCGAACACCGGGGAGCTGTTTTTT.

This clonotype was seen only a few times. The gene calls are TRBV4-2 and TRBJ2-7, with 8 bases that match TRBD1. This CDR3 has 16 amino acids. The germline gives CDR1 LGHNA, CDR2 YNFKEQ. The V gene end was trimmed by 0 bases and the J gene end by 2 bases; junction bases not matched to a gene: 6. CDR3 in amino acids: CASSQDSDRVTYEQYF. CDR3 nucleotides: TGTGCCAGCAGCCAAGATTCGGACAGGGTAACCTACGAGCAGTACTTC.

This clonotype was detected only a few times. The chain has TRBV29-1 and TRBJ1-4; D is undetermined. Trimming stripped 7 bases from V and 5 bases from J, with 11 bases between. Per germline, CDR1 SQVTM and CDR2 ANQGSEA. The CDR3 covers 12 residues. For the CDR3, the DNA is TGCAGCGCCCTCGCGAAAAATGAAAAACTGTTTTTT. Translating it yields CSALAKNEKLFF. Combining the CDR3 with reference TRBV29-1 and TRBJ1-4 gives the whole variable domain SAVISQKPSRDICQRGTSLTIQCQVDSQVTMMFWYRQQPGQSLTLIATANQGSEATYESGFVIDKFPISRPNLTFSTLTVSNMSPEDSSIYLCSALAKNEKLFFGSGTQLSVL.

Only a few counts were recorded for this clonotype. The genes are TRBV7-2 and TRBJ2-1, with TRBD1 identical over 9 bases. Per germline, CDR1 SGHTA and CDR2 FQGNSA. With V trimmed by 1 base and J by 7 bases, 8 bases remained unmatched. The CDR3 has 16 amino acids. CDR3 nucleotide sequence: TGTGCCAGCAGCTTAGATGCAGGACAGGGGTCAAATGAGCAGTTCTTC. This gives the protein CASSLDAGQGSNEQFF.

DNA for the CDR3: TGTGCCAGCAGCGCAGGGGGGACAGGGGTCTACAATGAGCAGTTCTTC. Protein: CASSAGGTGVYNEQFF. This chain joins TRBV9 and TRBJ2-1, with 10 bases that match TRBD1. This CDR3 region has 16 residues. V lost 3 bases and J lost 3; bases outside the gene matches: 6. CDR1 and CDR2 from the germline V gene are SGDLS and YYNGEE.

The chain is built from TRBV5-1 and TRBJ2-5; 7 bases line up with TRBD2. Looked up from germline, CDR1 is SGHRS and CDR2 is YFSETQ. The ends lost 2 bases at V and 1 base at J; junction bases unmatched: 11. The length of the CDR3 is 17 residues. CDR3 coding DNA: TGCGCCAGCAGCTTCGGGCTAGCGGCTAGACGCCAAGAGACCCAGTACTTC. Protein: CASSFGLAARRQETQYF.